Listed below are T cell receptor beta chains from one sample, sequenced in a study of early T cells in non-severe SARS-CoV-2 infection. TCRdb re-called the 5' RACE reads through MiXCR, storing one row per CDR3 protein. The table shows about 120,000 distinct CDR3 sequences, with roughly 12% occurring only once. The sample in question was whole blood, obtained at baseline. The receptors derive from an adult who was a healthcare worker with PCR-confirmed SARS-CoV-2 infection or an uninfected control (not recorded which). Both conserved end residues are part of each CDR3. The D gene is left open where the match is weak. Rows may omit the clone size; those that give it use once, few, many or a size class.

D gene | J gene | V gene | clone size | CDR3 DNA | CDR3 protein
. | TRBJ2-7 | TRBV3-1 | many | TGTGCCAGCAGCCAAGTCCGGGGTAACTACGAGCAGTACTTC | CASSQVRGNYEQYF
. | TRBJ2-2 | TRBV5-5 | few | TGTGCCAGCAGCCTCTTCGGGGCCCCGAACACCGGGGAGCTGTTTTTT | CASSLFGAPNTGELFF
TRBD2 | TRBJ2-7 | TRBV7-9 | many | TGTGCCAGCAGCTCAGCGGGGCGCTCTAGCTCCTACGAGCAGTACTTC | CASSSAGRSSSYEQYF
. | TRBJ2-7 | TRBV20-1 | few | TGCAGTGCTAGAGGAGCAGGACGGGGCCGAGCCTACGAGCAGTACTTC | CSARGAGRGRAYEQYF
. | TRBJ1-6 | TRBV2 | . | TGTGCCAGCTGGACCCTCTATAATTCACCCCTCCACTTT | CASWTLYNSPLHF
TRBD1 | TRBJ2-7 | TRBV28 | . | TGTGCCAGCAGCTTACTCCGGGACAGGAACTACGAGCAGTACTTC | CASSLLRDRNYEQYF
. | TRBJ1-1 | TRBV29-1 | many | TGCAGCGTCGGAGGGGGAAGGACTGAAGCTTTCTTT | CSVGGGRTEAFF
. | TRBJ1-1 | TRBV7-9 | many | TGTGCCAGCAGCTTAGCAGGGATGAACACTGAAGCTTTCTTT | CASSLAGMNTEAFF
. | TRBJ1-1 | TRBV5-1 | many | TGCGCCAGCAGCTTGGGACCCTTGGGGGAAGCTTTCTTT | CASSLGPLGEAFF
TRBD2 | TRBJ2-1 | TRBV5-6 | few | TGTGCCAGCGTGGGACTAGCGGGATATAATGAGCAGTTCTTC | CASVGLAGYNEQFF
. | TRBJ1-5 | TRBV20-1 | . | TGCAGTGCTAGAGATCCGACAGTTAGCAATCAGCCCCAGCATTTT | CSARDPTVSNQPQHF
TRBD1 | TRBJ1-1 | TRBV12-3/TRBV12-4 | . | TGTGCCAGCAGTTGGTCAGGGGGAAGGGGAACTGAAGCTTTCTTT | CASSWSGGRGTEAFF
TRBD2 | TRBJ2-5 | TRBV6-2/TRBV6-3 | few | TGTGCCAGCAGGCCCTCCTCTAGCGGTGAGACCCAGTACTTC | CASRPSSSGETQYF
TRBD1 | TRBJ2-1 | TRBV12-3/TRBV12-4 | few | TGTGCCAGCATTCCCGGGACAGGGGCCGCTAGGTCCTACAATGAGCAGTTCTTC | CASIPGTGAARSYNEQFF
TRBD1 | TRBJ1-5 | TRBV7-9 | . | TGTGCCAGCAGCAAACAGGGGGAGCTCAAGAATCAGCCCCAGCATTTT | CASSKQGELKNQPQHF
. | TRBJ2-3 | TRBV6-1 | few | TGTGCCAGCAGTGGGGCCGGGAGAGGAGATACGCAGTATTTT | CASSGAGRGDTQYF
. | TRBJ2-7 | TRBV20-1 | . | TGCAGTGGGATTGGGGGGAACAACGAGCAGTACTTC | CSGIGGNNEQYF
TRBD1 | TRBJ2-7 | TRBV28 | . | TGTGCCAGCGCAAGGACAGGATTTTACGAGCAGTACTTC | CASARTGFYEQYF
. | TRBJ2-2 | TRBV9 | . | TGTGCCAGCAGCGTAGGCGACGGGAACACCGGGGAGCTGTTTTTT | CASSVGDGNTGELFF
. | TRBJ2-2 | TRBV29-1 | many | TGCAGCGTTCGGGGCTCCGGGGAGCTGTTTTTT | CSVRGSGELFF
. | TRBJ2-3 | TRBV6-6 | many | TGTGCCAGCAGCCGGCTAGATACGCAGTATTTT | CASSRLDTQYF
. | TRBJ2-7 | TRBV24-1 | few | TGTGCCACCAGTTCCGGGACACAGCCCTACGAGCAGTACTTC | CATSSGTQPYEQYF
. | TRBJ1-2 | TRBV6-5 | many | TGTGCCAGCAGACCACAGGGTATAGTCTATGGCTACACCTTC | CASRPQGIVYGYTF
. | TRBJ2-3 | TRBV29-1 | . | TGCAGCGTTGAGGGGCTCCAAAGCACAGATACGCAGTATTTT | CSVEGLQSTDTQYF
TRBD2 | TRBJ2-1 | TRBV9 | . | TGTGCCAGCACCGAGGGGCTAGCGGGAACTAATGAGCAGTTCTTC | CASTEGLAGTNEQFF
. | TRBJ1-1 | TRBV29-1 | few | TGCAGCGTTGAAGAAGGAACCAACACTGAAGCTTTCTTT | CSVEEGTNTEAFF
. | TRBJ2-5 | TRBV12-3/TRBV12-4 | . | TGTGCCAGCAGCCGCAGGGTGCAAGAGACCCAGTACTTC | CASSRRVQETQYF
TRBD1 | TRBJ2-2 | TRBV12-3/TRBV12-4 | . | TGTGCCAGCAGTTTTTGGGACAGCTACACCGGGGAGCTGTTTTTT | CASSFWDSYTGELFF
. | TRBJ2-3 | TRBV11-2 | few | TGTGCCAGCAGCCCCTCGGGGTTGAATACGCAGTATTTT | CASSPSGLNTQYF
. | TRBJ2-3 | TRBV7-2 | few | TGTGCCAGCAGCTTAGTACTTACGGGACGGAGGACAGATACGCAGTATTTT | CASSLVLTGRRTDTQYF
. | TRBJ1-2 | TRBV28 | many | TGTGCCAGCAGTTTGTTGACGAGGGGAGACCATGGCTACACCTTC | CASSLLTRGDHGYTF
TRBD1 | TRBJ1-1 | TRBV3-1 | many | TGTGCCAGCAGCCTAAGCACCGGGACAGGGAATTTTCGCACTGAAGCTTTCTTT | CASSLSTGTGNFRTEAFF
TRBD1 | TRBJ1-2 | TRBV11-2 | . | TGTGCCAGCAGCCGGGGACAGGAGTATGGCTACACCTTC | CASSRGQEYGYTF
. | TRBJ2-1 | TRBV7-2 | many | TGTGCCAGCAGCTTTTACAATGAGCAGTTCTTC | CASSFYNEQFF
TRBD1 | TRBJ1-6 | TRBV5-1 | many | TGCGCCAGCAGCTTACGACAGGGGAGTTCACCCCTCCACTTT | CASSLRQGSSPLHF
. | TRBJ2-3 | TRBV5-4 | . | TGTGCCAGCAGCTTGGAGACCCATCCCACAGATACGCAGTATTTT | CASSLETHPTDTQYF
TRBD2 | TRBJ2-1 | TRBV18 | many | TGTGCCAGCTCCTCAGGGAGCGGGGTCTACAATGAGCAGTTCTTC | CASSSGSGVYNEQFF
TRBD1 | TRBJ2-7 | TRBV13 | few | TGTGCCAGCAGCTTAAGGGGGCTACGGTACGAGCAGTACTTC | CASSLRGLRYEQYF
TRBD2 | TRBJ2-2 | TRBV12-5 | few | TGTGCTAGTGGTTTGGTCACCCTTCCTCTTAGCGGGAGACCTTCGAACACCGGGGAGCTGTTTTTT | CASGLVTLPLSGRPSNTGELFF
TRBD2 | TRBJ2-5 | TRBV6-5 | few | TGTGCCAGCAGTTATACCGGGACTAGCCGCCAAGAGACCCAGTACTTC | CASSYTGTSRQETQYF
. | TRBJ1-5 | TRBV7-2 | few | TGTGCCAGCAGTCTCAGAGGGGCAAGCAATCAGCCCCAGCATTTT | CASSLRGASNQPQHF
. | TRBJ2-7 | TRBV28 | many | TGTGCCAGCAATGGGGCGGGGAGGAGGGCCTCCTACGAGCAGTACTTC | CASNGAGRRASYEQYF